Listed below are T cell receptor beta chains from one sample, sequenced in a study of T cell responses to AZD1222 COVID-19 vaccine. Clones were sequenced by immunoSEQ multiplex PCR, and TCRdb holds only the in-frame ones, with some missing. The table includes 150,000 to 200,000 clones, 90% detected once. The starting material was peripheral blood, obtained on day 0 of AZD1222 vaccination. The receptors were sampled from an adult in good health. Each CDR3 is given with its conserved first and last residue. D genes are given only for firm matches. Where a row states a size, it is once, few, many or the class of an expanded clone; other rows omit it.

D gene,J gene,clone size,V gene,CDR3 protein,CDR3 DNA
.,TRBJ1-5,.,TRBV6-5,CASSRTLGNQPQHF,TGTGCCAGCAGTCGGACTTTAGGCAATCAGCCCCAGCATTTT
TRBD2,TRBJ2-5,.,TRBV4-2,CASSQKGLAVGQETQYF,TGTGCCAGCAGCCAAAAGGGACTAGCGGTCGGGCAAGAGACCCAGTACTTC
TRBD1,TRBJ1-3,.,TRBV11-2,CASSLRPRDRGRGGNTIYF,TGTGCCAGCAGCTTAAGGCCCCGAGACAGGGGGCGCGGGGGAAACACCATATATTTT
.,TRBJ1-1,once,TRBV30,CAVVPNSEAFF,TGTGCCGTCGTGCCTAACAGTGAAGCTTTCTTT
TRBD1,TRBJ2-3,.,TRBV5-8,CASSSRLGQVSNTQYF,TGTGCCAGCAGCTCTCGGTTGGGACAGGTCTCAAATACGCAGTATTTT
TRBD1,TRBJ1-3,.,TRBV5-4,CASSLGGQGVSGNTIYF,TGTGCCAGCAGCTTGGGGGGACAGGGCGTCTCTGGAAACACCATATATTTT
TRBD1,TRBJ1-6,.,TRBV6-6,CASSSPGQRDSPLHF,TGTGCCAGCAGTTCCCCGGGACAGCGAGACTCACCCCTCCACTTT
TRBD2,TRBJ2-1,.,TRBV9,CASSLLADNEQFF,TGTGCCAGCAGCTTACTAGCGGACAATGAGCAGTTCTTC
.,TRBJ2-3,.,TRBV9,CASSVVADTQYF,TGTGCCAGCAGCGTAGTTGCGGATACGCAGTATTTT
TRBD1,TRBJ2-7,once,TRBV7-3,CASSLNTGGQEQYF,TGTGCCAGCAGCTTAAATACAGGGGGGCAGGAGCAGTACTTC
.,TRBJ2-2,.,TRBV9,CASSAEHRTFNTGELFF,TGTGCCAGCAGCGCGGAACACCGGACTTTTAACACCGGGGAGCTGTTTTTT
.,TRBJ2-2,.,TRBV6-5,CASSYRPGLDTGELFF,TGTGCCAGCAGTTATCGACCGGGACTTGACACCGGGGAGCTGTTTTTT
.,TRBJ2-7,.,TRBV3-1/TRBV3-2,CASSLRLISYEQYF,TGTGCCAGCAGCCTAAGACTTATCTCCTACGAGCAGTACTTC
.,TRBJ2-5,.,TRBV5-4,CASSPTGSPETQYF,TGTGCCAGCAGCCCTACCGGGAGCCCAGAGACCCAGTACTTC
TRBD1,TRBJ1-1,.,TRBV5-1,CASSSNRGGVNTEAFF,TGCGCCAGCAGCTCCAACAGGGGTGGTGTGAACACTGAAGCTTTCTTT
.,TRBJ2-3,.,TRBV25-1,CASSGTDSRADTQYF,TGTGCCAGCAGTGGGACTGATAGTAGGGCAGATACGCAGTATTTT
.,TRBJ1-5,.,TRBV7-2,CASSRETWQPQHF,TGTGCCAGCAGCCGAGAGACGTGGCAGCCCCAGCATTTT
TRBD1,TRBJ2-5,.,TRBV11-2,CASSFDRGGETQYF,TGTGCCAGCAGCTTCGACAGGGGTGGGGAGACCCAGTACTTC
TRBD1,TRBJ2-7,.,TRBV27,CASKTLGQGYEQYF,TGTGCCAGCAAAACCCTCGGACAGGGCTACGAGCAGTACTTC
TRBD1,TRBJ1-1,.,TRBV6-5,CASRGTGANTEAFF,TGTGCCAGCAGGGGGACAGGGGCGAACACTGAAGCTTTCTTT
.,TRBJ1-6,.,TRBV5-1,CASSLGDANSPLHF,TGCGCCAGCAGCTTGGGGGACGCTAATTCACCCCTCCACTTT
.,TRBJ1-2,once,TRBV6-4,CASSDPSPGYTF,TGTGCCAGCAGTGACCCCTCGCCTGGCTACACCTTC
TRBD2,TRBJ2-7,once,TRBV2,CASKELAGGYYEQYF,TGTGCCAGCAAAGAACTAGCGGGGGGCTACTACGAGCAGTACTTC
TRBD1,TRBJ1-2,.,TRBV6-5,CASSYSAGGGYGYTF,TGTGCCAGCAGTTACTCGGCAGGGGGTGGTTATGGCTACACCTTC
.,TRBJ1-2,.,TRBV3-1/TRBV3-2,CASSQTTGHGGSGYTF,TGTGCCAGCAGCCAGACTACAGGGCACGGTGGGAGTGGCTACACCTTC
.,TRBJ2-7,.,TRBV20-1,CSASKGGGMYEQYF,TGCAGTGCTAGTAAGGGGGGGGGAATGTACGAGCAGTACTTC